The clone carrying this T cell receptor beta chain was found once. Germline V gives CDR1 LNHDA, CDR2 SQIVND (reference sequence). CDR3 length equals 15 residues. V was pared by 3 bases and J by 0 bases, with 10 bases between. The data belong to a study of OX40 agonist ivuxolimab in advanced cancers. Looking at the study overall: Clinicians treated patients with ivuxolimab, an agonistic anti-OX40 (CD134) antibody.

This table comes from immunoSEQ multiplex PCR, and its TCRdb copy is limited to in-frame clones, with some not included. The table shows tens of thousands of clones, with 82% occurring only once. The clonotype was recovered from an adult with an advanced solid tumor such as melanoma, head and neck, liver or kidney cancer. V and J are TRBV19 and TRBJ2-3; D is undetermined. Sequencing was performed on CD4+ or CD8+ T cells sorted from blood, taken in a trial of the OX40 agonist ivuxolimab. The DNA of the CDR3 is TGTGCCAGTAGTATGGAACAGCATAGCACAGATACGCAGTATTTT. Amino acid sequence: CASSMEQHSTDTQYF.